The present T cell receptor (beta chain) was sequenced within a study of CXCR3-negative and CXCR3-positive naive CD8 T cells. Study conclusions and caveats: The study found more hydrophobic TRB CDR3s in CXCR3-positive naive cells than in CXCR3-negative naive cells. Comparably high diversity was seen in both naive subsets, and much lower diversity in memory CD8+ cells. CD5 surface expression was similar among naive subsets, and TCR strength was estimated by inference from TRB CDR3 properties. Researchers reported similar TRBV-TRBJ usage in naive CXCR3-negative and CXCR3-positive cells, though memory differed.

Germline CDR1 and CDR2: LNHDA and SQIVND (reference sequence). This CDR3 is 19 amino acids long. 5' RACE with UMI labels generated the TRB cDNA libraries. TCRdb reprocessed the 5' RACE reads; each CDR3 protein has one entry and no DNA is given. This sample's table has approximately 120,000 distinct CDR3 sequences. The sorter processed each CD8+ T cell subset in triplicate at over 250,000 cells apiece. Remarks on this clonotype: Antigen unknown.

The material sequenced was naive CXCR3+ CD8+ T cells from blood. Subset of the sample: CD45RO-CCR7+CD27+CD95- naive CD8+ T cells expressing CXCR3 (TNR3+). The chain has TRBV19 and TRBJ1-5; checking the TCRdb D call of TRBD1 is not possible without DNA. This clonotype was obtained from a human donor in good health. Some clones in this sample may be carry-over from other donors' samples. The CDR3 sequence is CASTHLPGQLPQSNQPQHF.